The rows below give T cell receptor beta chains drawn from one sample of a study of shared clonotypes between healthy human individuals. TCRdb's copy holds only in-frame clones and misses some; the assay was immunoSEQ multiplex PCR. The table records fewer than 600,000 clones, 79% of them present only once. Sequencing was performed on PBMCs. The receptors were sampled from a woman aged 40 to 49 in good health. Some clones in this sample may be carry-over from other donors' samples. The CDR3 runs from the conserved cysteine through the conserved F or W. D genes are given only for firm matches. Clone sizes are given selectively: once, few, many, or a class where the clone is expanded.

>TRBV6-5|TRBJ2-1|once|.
TGTGCCAGCAGCCCCCGACCCGACCCCTACAATGAGCAGTTCTTC
CASSPRPDPYNEQFF
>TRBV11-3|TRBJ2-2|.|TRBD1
TGTGCCAGCAGCCCTAGGGGGGACAGGGGAGCCGGGGAGCTGTTTTTT
CASSPRGDRGAGELFF
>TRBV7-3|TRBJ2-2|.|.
TGTGCCAGCAATCCGGGGAACACCGGGGAGCTGTTTTTT
CASNPGNTGELFF
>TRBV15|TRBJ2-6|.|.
TGTGCCACCAGCAGAGACGGGCAGCCCAACGTCCTGACTTTC
CATSRDGQPNVLTF
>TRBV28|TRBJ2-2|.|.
TGTGCCAGCAGTTTATTAGGGTGTAAGAGTCGAAGCAAGTACCCCGGGGAGCTGTTTTTT
CASSLLGCKSRSKYPGELFF
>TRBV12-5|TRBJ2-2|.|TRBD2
TGTGCTAGTGGTTTGGTTCTTAGCGGGGACACCGGGGAGCTGTTTTTT
CASGLVLSGDTGELFF
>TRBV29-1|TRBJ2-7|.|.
TGCAGCGTTTCTGGCGGAACCTACGAGCAGTACTTC
CSVSGGTYEQYF
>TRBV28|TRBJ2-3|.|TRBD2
TGTGCCAGCAGAGCCGCTAGCGGGGTCACAGATACGCAGTATTTT
CASRAASGVTDTQYF
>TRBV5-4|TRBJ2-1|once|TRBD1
TGTGCCAGCAGACCCGGGACAGGGATTTTCAATGAGCAGTTCTTC
CASRPGTGIFNEQFF
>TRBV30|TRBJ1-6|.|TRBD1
TGTGCCTGGAGGCCCGGGACAGGGGCTTGGAATTCACCCCTCCACTTT
CAWRPGTGAWNSPLHF
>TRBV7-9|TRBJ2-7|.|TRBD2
TGTGCCAGCAGCTTATCGGGGGGGCTCAACGAGCAGTACTTC
CASSLSGGLNEQYF
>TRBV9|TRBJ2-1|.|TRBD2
TGTGCCAGCAGCGCCCTGACTAGCTCTAGTGAGAATGAGCAGTTCTTC
CASSALTSSSENEQFF
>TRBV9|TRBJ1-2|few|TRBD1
TGTGCCAGCAGCACGTCGACAGGGGGACTCTATGGCTACACCTTC
CASSTSTGGLYGYTF
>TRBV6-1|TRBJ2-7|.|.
TGTGCCAGCAGAGGAGAGAGCTCCTACGAGCAGTACTTC
CASRGESSYEQYF
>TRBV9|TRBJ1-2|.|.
TGTGCCAGCAGCGGAACCACAGGGCCGGATGGCTACACCTTC
CASSGTTGPDGYTF
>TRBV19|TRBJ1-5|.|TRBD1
TGTGCCAGTAGTATAGACAGGGGGCTGGATCAGCCCCAGCATTTT
CASSIDRGLDQPQHF
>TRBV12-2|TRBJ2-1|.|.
TGTGCAAGTCGCTTAGCGAAGGGAAGGCCGGGGAATGAGCAGTTCTTC
CASRLAKGRPGNEQFF
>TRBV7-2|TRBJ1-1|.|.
TGTGCCAGCAGCTTACGCCAGGCGGCCCAAGGGAACACTGAAGCTTTCTTT
CASSLRQAAQGNTEAFF
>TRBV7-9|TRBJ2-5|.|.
TGTGCCAGCAGCTTAGCGGCCCAAGAGACCCAGTACTTC
CASSLAAQETQYF
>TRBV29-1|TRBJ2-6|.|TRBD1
TGCAGCGTCTCGGACAGGAGCTCTGGGGCCAACGTCCTGACTTTC
CSVSDRSSGANVLTF
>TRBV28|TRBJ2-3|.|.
TGTGCCAGCAGTCCAACGGGACAAAGCACAGATACGCAGTATTTT
CASSPTGQSTDTQYF
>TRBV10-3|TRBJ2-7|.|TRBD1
TGTGCCATCAGGAGGGACAGGGGGACGTCCTACGAGCAGTACTTC
CAIRRDRGTSYEQYF
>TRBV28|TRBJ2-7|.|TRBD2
TGTGCCAGCAGGGGACAGGGACCGAGGTCTAGCGGGAGGCCGCTCTGGGAGCAGTACTTC
CASRGQGPRSSGRPLWEQYF
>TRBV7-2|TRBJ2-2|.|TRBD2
TGTGCCAGCACCAGAAGCGGGACTCCCAGCACCGGGGAGCTGTTTTTT
CASTRSGTPSTGELFF
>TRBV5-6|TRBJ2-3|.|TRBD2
TGTGCCAGCAGCCGATATGAGACGGGGGGTAGCACAGATACGCAGTATTTT
CASSRYETGGSTDTQYF
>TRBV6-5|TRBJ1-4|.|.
TGTGCCAGCAGTAGGGGGGGCGATGAAAAACTGTTTTTT
CASSRGGDEKLFF
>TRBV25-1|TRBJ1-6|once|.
TGTGCCAGCATGGAGACGGTAAATTCACCCCTCCACTTT
CASMETVNSPLHF
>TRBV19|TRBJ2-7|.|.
TGTGCCAGTAGTATCGGGATCTCCTACGAGCAGTACTTC
CASSIGISYEQYF